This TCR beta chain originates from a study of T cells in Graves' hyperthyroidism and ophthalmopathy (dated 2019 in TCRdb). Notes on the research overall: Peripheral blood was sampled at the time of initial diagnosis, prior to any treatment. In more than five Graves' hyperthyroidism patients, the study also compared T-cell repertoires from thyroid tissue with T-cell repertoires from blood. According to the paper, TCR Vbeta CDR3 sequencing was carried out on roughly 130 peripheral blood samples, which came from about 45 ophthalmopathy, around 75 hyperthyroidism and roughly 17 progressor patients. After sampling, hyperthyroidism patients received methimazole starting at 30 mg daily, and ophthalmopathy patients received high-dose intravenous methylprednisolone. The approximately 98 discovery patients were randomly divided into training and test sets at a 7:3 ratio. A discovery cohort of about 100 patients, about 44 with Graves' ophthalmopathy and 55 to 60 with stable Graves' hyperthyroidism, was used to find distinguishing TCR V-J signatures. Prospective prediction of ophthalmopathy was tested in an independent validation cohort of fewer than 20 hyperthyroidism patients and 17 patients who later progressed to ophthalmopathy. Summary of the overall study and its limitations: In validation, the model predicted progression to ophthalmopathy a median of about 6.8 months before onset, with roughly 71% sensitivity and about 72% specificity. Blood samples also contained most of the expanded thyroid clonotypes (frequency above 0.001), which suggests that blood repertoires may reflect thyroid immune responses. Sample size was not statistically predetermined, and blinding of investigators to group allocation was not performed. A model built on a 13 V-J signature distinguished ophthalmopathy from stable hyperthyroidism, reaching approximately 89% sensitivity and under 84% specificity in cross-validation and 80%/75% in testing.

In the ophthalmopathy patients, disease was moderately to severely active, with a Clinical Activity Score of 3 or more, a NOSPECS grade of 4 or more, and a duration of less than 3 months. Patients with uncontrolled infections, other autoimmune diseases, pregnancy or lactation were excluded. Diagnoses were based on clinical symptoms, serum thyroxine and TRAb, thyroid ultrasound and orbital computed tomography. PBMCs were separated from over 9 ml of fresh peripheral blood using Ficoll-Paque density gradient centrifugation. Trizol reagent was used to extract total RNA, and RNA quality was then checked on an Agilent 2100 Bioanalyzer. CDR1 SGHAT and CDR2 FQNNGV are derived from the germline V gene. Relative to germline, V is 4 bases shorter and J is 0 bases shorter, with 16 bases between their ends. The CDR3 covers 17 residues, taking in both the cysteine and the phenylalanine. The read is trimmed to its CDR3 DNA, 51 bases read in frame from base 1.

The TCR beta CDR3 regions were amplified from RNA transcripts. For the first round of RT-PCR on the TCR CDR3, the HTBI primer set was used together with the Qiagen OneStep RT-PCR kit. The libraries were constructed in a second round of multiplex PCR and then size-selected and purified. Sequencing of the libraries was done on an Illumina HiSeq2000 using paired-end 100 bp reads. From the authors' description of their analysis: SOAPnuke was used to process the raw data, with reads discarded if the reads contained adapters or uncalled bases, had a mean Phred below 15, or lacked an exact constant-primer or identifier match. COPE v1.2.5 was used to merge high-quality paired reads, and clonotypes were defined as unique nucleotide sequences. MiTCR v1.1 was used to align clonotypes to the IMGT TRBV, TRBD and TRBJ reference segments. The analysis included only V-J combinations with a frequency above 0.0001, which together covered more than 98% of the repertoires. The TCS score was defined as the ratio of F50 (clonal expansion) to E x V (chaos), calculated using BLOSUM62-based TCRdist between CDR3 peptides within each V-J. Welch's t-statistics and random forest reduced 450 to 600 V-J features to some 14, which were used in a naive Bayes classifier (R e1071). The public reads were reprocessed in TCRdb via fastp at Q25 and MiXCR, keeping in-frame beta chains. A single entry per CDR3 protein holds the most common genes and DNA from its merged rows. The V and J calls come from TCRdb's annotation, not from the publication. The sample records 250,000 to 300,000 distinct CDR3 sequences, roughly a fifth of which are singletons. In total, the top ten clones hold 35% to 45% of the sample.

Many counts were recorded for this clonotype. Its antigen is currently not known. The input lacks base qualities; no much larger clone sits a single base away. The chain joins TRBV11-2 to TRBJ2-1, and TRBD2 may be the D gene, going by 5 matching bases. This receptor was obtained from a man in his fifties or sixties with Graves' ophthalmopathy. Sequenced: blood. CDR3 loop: CASSSLSGLSSYNEQFF. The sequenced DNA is TGTGCCAGCAGCTCCCTTTCGGGGTTAAGCTCCTACAATGAGCAGTTCTTC.